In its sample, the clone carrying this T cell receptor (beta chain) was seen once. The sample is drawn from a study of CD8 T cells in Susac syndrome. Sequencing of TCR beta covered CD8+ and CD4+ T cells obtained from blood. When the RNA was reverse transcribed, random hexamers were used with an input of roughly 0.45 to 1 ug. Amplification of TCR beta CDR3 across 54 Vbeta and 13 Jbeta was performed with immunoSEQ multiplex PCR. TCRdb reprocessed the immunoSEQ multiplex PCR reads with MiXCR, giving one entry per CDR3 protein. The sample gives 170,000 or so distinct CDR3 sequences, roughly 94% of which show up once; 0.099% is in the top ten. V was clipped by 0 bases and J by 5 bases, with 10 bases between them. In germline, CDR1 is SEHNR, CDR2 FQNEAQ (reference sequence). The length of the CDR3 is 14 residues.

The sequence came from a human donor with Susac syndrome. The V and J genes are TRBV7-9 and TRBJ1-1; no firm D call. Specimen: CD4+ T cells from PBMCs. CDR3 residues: CASSLARPVTEAFF. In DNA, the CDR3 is TGTGCCAGCAGCTTAGCGAGGCCAGTGACTGAAGCTTTCTTT.